These T cell receptor beta chains were read from a single sample in a study of cytomegalovirus exposure and HLA in healthy donors. TCRdb's table, derived via immunoSEQ multiplex PCR, lists solely in-frame clones and lacks some. This table has fewer than 200,000 clones, around 75% appearing once. Sequenced material: PBMCs. Receptor source: a man aged 18 to 35 in good health and CMV-seronegative. The CDR3 runs from the conserved cysteine through the conserved F or W. Each record gives: V gene, clone size, J gene, D gene, CDR3 protein, CDR3 DNA. A D gene is named only where the DNA matches it firmly. Clone size, where shown, is once, few, many, or a class for clones that have expanded.

TRBV30	NA	TRBJ1-1	NA	CAWSPATEAFF	TGTGCCTGGAGTCCAGCGACTGAAGCTTTCTTT
TRBV19	once	TRBJ2-7	NA	CASSIDLGIDNRYEQYF	TGTGCCAGTAGTATAGATCTCGGGATCGACAACAGATACGAGCAGTACTTC
TRBV5-8	NA	TRBJ1-3	NA	CASSLGSVATGNTIYF	TGTGCCAGCAGCTTGGGGAGCGTAGCGACTGGAAACACCATATATTTT
TRBV4-1	NA	TRBJ2-7	NA	CASSQDPGYPYEQYF	TGCGCCAGCAGCCAAGATCCGGGATACCCCTACGAGCAGTACTTC
TRBV7-6	NA	TRBJ2-1	TRBD1	CASSWAGTASGNEQFF	TGTGCCAGCAGCTGGGCCGGGACAGCCTCGGGGAATGAGCAGTTCTTC
TRBV5-4	few	TRBJ2-7	NA	CASSPTDFHEQYF	TGTGCCAGCAGCCCGACAGATTTTCACGAGCAGTACTTC
TRBV19	NA	TRBJ2-7	TRBD2	CASSLGLAGDLSYEQYF	TGTGCCAGTAGTCTAGGACTAGCGGGAGACCTCTCCTACGAGCAGTACTTC
TRBV7-7	NA	TRBJ2-1	NA	CASSPGQNPYNEQFF	TGTGCCAGCAGCCCCGGACAGAACCCCTACAATGAGCAGTTCTTC
TRBV2	NA	TRBJ2-7	TRBD1	CASSGGMDRASYEQYF	TGTGCCAGCAGTGGGGGGATGGACAGGGCCAGCTACGAGCAGTACTTC
TRBV6-6	NA	TRBJ2-5	NA	CASSPRETQYF	TGTGCCAGCAGTCCCCGGGAGACCCAGTACTTC
TRBV29-1	few	TRBJ1-2	NA	CSARQASNYGYTF	TGCAGCGCCCGACAGGCGTCTAACTATGGCTACACCTTC
TRBV30	NA	TRBJ1-5	NA	CAWSHSGNQPQHF	TGTGCCTGGAGCCACAGTGGAAATCAGCCCCAGCATTTT
TRBV6-1	once	TRBJ1-1	NA	CASSPRGTTIEAFF	TGTGCCAGCAGCCCAAGAGGTACCACAATTGAAGCTTTCTTT
TRBV19	NA	TRBJ1-5	NA	CASKGSSSRDNQPQHF	TGTGCCAGTAAGGGATCCAGCAGCAGGGACAATCAGCCCCAGCATTTT
TRBV28	NA	TRBJ2-1	TRBD2	CASSFASGSNNEQFF	TGTGCCAGCAGTTTTGCTAGCGGGAGTAACAATGAGCAGTTCTTC
TRBV18	few	TRBJ1-2	NA	CASSPTSMAGALYGYTF	TGTGCCAGCTCACCGACGTCCATGGCAGGGGCGCTATATGGCTACACCTTC
TRBV4-1	NA	TRBJ2-7	NA	CASSPLLTGLHSYEQYF	TGCGCCAGCAGCCCACTCCTAACGGGACTCCACTCCTACGAGCAGTACTTC
TRBV7-8	NA	TRBJ1-5	NA	CASSLDRNQPQHF	TGTGCCAGCAGTCTGGACAGAAATCAGCCCCAGCATTTT
TRBV6-5	NA	TRBJ2-7	NA	CASRSSYEQYF	TGTGCCAGCAGGTCGTCCTACGAGCAGTACTTC
TRBV4-1	NA	TRBJ1-5	NA	CASSPSFGVGQPQHF	TGCGCCAGCAGCCCTAGTTTCGGGGTCGGTCAGCCCCAGCATTTT